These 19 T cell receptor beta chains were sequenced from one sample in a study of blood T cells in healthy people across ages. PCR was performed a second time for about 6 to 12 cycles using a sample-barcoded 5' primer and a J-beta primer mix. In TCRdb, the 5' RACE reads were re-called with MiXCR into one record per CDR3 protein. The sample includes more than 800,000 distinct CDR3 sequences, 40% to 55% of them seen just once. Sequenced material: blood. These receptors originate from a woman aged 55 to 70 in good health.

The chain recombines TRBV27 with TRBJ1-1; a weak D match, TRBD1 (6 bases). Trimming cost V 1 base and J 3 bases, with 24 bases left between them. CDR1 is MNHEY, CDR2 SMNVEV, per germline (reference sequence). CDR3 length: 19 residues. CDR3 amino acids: CASSLFALTSQGGDTEAFF. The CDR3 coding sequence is TGTGCCAGCAGTTTATTTGCACTAACCTCACAAGGGGGTGACACTGAAGCTTTCTTT.

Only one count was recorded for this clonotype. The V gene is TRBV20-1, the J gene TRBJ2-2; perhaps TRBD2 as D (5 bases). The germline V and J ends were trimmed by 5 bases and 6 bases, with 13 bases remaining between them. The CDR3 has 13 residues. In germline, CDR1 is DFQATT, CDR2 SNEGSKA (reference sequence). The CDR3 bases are TGCAGTGCTTTCTCCGGGGATGCCGGGGAGCTGTTTTTT. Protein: CSAFSGDAGELFF.

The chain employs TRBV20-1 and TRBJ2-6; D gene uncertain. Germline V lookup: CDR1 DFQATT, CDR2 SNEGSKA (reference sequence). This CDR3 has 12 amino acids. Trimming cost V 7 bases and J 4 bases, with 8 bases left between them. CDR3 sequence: CSVPGGANVLTF. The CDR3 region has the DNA TGCAGTGTTCCCGGGGGGGCCAACGTCCTGACTTTC.

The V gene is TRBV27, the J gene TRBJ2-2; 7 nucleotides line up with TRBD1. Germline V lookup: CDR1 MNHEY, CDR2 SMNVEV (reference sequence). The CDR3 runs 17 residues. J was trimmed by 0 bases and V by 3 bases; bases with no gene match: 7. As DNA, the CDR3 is TGTGCCAGCAGTTTCCTTTGGACAGGTTCGAACACCGGGGAGCTGTTTTTT. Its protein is CASSFLWTGSNTGELFF.

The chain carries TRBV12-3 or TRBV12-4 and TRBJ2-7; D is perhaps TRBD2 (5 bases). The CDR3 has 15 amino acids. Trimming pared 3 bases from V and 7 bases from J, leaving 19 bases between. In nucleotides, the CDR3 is TGTGCCAGCAGTTTGCGGCTAGGAGGCTACAATGAGCAGTACTTC. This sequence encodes CASSLRLGGYNEQYF.

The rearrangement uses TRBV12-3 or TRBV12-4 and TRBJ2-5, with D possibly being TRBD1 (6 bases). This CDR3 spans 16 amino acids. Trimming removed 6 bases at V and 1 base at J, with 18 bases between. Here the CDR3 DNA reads TGTGCCAGCAGCCTCCGAGGGGGTGGCCCCCAAGAGACCCAGTACTTC. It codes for CASSLRGGGPQETQYF.

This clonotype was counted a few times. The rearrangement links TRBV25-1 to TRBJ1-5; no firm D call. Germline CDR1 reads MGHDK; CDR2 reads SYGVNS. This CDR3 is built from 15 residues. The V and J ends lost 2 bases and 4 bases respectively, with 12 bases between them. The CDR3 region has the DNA TGTGCCAGCAGTGAAAGTTTAACGGGTAATCAGCCCCAGCATTTT. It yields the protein CASSESLTGNQPQHF.

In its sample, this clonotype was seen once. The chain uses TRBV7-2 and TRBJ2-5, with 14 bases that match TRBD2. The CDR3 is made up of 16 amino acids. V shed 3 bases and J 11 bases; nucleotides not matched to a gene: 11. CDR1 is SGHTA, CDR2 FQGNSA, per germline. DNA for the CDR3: TGTGCCAGCAGCTTTGCGGGGACTAGCGGGAGAAATGAGCAGTACTTC. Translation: CASSFAGTSGRNEQYF.

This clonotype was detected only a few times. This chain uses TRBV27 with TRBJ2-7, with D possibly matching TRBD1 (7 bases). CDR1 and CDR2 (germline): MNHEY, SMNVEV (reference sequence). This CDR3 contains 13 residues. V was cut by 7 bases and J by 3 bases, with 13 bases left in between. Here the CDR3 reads CASKEGAGYEQYF. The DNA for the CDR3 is TGTGCCAGCAAGGAGGGGGCTGGCTACGAGCAGTACTTC.

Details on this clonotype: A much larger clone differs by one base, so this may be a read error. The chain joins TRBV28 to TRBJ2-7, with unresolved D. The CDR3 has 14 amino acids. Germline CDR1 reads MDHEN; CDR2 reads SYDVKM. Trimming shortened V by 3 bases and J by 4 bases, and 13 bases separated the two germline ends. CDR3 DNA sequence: TGTGCCAGCAGTTTCCCCGGGCTACGTTACGAGCAGTACTTC. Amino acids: CASSFPGLRYEQYF.

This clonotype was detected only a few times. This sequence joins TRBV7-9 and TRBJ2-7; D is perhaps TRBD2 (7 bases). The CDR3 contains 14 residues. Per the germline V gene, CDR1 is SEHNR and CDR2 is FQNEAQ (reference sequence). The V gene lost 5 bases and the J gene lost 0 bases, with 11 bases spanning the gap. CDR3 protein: CASSKGGDSYEQYF. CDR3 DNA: TGTGCCAGCAGCAAGGGGGGGGACTCCTACGAGCAGTACTTC. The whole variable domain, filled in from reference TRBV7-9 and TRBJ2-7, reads DTGVSQNPRHKITKRGQNVTFRCDPISEHNRLYWYRQTLGQGPEFLTYFQNEAQLEKSRLLSDRFSAERPKGSFSTLEIQRTEQGDSAMYLCASSKGGDSYEQYFGPGTRLTVT.

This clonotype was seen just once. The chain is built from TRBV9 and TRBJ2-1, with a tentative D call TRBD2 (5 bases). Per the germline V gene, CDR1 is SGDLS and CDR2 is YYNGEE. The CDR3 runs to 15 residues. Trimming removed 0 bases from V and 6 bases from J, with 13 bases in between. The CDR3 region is CASSVGERVGNEQFF. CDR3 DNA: TGTGCCAGCAGCGTAGGTGAGAGGGTAGGCAATGAGCAGTTCTTC.

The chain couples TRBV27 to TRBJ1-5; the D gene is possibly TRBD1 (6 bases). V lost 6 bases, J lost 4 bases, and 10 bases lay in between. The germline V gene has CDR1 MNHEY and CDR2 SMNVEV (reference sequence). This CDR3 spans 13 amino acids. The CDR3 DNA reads TGTGCCAGCAGGGGACACCTAAATCAGCCCCAGCATTTT. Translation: CASRGHLNQPQHF.

The CDR3 DNA follows: TGTGCCAGCAGGACGGGCCCCATGAACACTGAAGCTTTCTTT. This gives the protein CASRTGPMNTEAFF. The chain employs TRBV6-5 and TRBJ1-1; D uncertain. This CDR3 contains 14 residues. Trimming removed 6 bases at V and 0 bases at J, with 11 bases between. Germline V gene lookup returns CDR1 MNHEY and CDR2 SVGAGI.

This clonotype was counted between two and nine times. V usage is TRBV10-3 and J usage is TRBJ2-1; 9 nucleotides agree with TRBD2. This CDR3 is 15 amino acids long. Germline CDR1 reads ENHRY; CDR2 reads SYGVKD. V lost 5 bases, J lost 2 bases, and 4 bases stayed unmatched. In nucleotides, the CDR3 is TGTGCCATCAGTTTAGCGGGAGACGCCTACAATGAGCAGTTCTTC. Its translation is CAISLAGDAYNEQFF.

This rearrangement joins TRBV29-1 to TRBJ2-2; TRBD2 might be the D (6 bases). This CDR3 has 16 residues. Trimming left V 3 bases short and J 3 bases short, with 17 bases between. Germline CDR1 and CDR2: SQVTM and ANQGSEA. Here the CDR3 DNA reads TGCAGCGTTGAGGGGGGAGTTGCCGGGGACACCGGGGAGCTGTTTTTT. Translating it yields CSVEGGVAGDTGELFF.

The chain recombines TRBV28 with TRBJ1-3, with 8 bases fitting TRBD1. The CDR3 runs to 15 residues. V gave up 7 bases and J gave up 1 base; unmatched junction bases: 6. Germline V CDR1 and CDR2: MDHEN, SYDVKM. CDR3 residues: CASTRQGPSGNTIYF. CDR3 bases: TGTGCCAGCACCCGACAGGGGCCGTCTGGAAACACCATATATTTT.

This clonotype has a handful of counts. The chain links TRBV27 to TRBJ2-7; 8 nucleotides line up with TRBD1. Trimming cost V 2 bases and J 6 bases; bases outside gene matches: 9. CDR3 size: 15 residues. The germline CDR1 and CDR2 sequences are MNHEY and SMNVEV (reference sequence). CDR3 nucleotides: TGTGCCAGCAGTTTAGTGGCAGGGGGCTGGTCCGAGCAGTACTTC. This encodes CASSLVAGGWSEQYF.

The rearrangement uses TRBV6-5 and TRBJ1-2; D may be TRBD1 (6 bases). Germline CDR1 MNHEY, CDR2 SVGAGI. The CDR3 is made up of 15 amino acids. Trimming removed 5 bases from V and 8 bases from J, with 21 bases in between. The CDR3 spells CASSPGTHLLGGYTF. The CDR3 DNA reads TGTGCCAGCAGTCCCGGGACACATCTATTGGGGGGCTACACCTTC.